These 21 T cell receptor beta chains were all obtained from the same sample, sequenced in a study of blood T cell repertoires in COVID-19. The assay was immunoSEQ multiplex PCR, and TCRdb's table has in-frame clones only and misses some. The sample lists approximately 99,000 clones, around 81% occurring once. Source material: peripheral blood. The source of these receptors is a woman aged 65 to 85 with acute or convalescent COVID-19.

This clone was observed a handful of times. The V and J genes are TRBV6-1 and TRBJ2-7; 8 bases line up with TRBD1. The V segment lost 8 bases and the J segment 3 bases; nucleotides outside the gene matches: 12. The germline V gene encodes CDR1 MNHNS and CDR2 SASEGT. The CDR3 is 15 amino acids. The CDR3 loop is CASEPRQGKDYEQYF. The DNA for the CDR3 is TGTGCCAGCGAGCCCCGACAGGGGAAAGACTACGAGCAGTACTTC.

The genes are TRBV29-1 and TRBJ1-1; no clear D gene. Germline V gene sequence: CDR1 SQVTM, CDR2 ANQGSEA. Trimming pared 6 bases from V and 11 bases from J, leaving 13 bases between. The CDR3 is 10 residues long. The CDR3 nucleotides are TGCAGCGTGTCTAATCCCGCGGCTTTCTTT. Residues: CSVSNPAAFF.

V and J are TRBV6-2 or TRBV6-3 and TRBJ1-6, with D maybe TRBD1 (6 bases). The CDR3 is 20 amino acids. Looked up from germline, CDR1 is MNHEY and CDR2 is SVGEGT. The ends were cut back, 5 bases at V and 10 bases at J, with 33 bases in the middle. This chain's CDR3 is CASSPTLLQGGARARSPLHF. The CDR3 DNA reads TGTGCCAGCAGTCCAACCCTACTCCAAGGGGGGGCGAGGGCCCGATCACCCCTCCACTTT.

The chain links TRBV12-2 to TRBJ1-4; TRBD1, as called in the table, went unchecked against the DNA. TRBV12-2 is given as a pseudogene. This CDR3 is built from 17 residues. The CDR3 DNA reads as TGTGCAAGTCGCTCCACGGGACAGGGCGGGTCTAATGAAAAACTGTTTTTT. The encoded protein is CASRSTGQGGSNEKLFF.

J is TRBJ1-4 and V is TRBV2; perhaps TRBD1 as D (5 bases). CDR3 size: 14 residues. The V gene lost 7 bases and the J gene lost 8 bases, with 17 bases spanning the gap. Looked up from germline, CDR1 is SNHLY and CDR2 is FYNNEI. The CDR3 is CASKVTVQGEKLFF. The CDR3 nucleotides are TGTGCCAGCAAAGTGACAGTCCAGGGCGAAAAACTGTTTTTT.

The rearrangement links TRBV7-6 to TRBJ2-1, with 9 positions matching TRBD2. Germline CDR1 and CDR2: SGHVS and FNYEAQ. The J segment lost 9 bases and the V segment lost 5 bases, leaving 11 bases of the junction unmatched. The CDR3 totals 15 residues. CDR3 bases: TGTGCCAGCAGCGTTGGTCTAGCGGGAAGTAGTGAGCAGTTCTTC. The encoded protein is CASSVGLAGSSEQFF.

The chain has TRBV28 and TRBJ1-3, with D perhaps matching TRBD1 (5 bases). This CDR3 comprises 15 residues. The ends were cut back, 3 bases at V and 8 bases at J, with 17 bases in the middle. The germline V gene has CDR1 MDHEN and CDR2 SYDVKM. The CDR3 DNA reads as TGTGCCAGCAGTTTTTACGCAACAGGTTCTCACACCATATATTTT. Amino acids: CASSFYATGSHTIYF.

V usage is TRBV4-2 and J usage is TRBJ2-5; 8 nucleotides agree with TRBD2. The CDR3 covers 14 residues. Trimming took 1 base from V and 4 from J; bases not matched to a gene: 2. Per germline, CDR1 LGHNA and CDR2 YNFKEQ. The CDR3 loop reads CASSQAGGTETQYF. In DNA form, the CDR3 reads TGTGCCAGCAGCCAAGCGGGAGGGACAGAGACCCAGTACTTC.

This sequence joins TRBV5-1 and TRBJ2-7, with 7 bases lining up with TRBD2. The CDR3 sequence is 14 residues long. Trimming cost V 0 bases and J 5 bases; bases outside gene matches: 5. Germline CDR1 reads SGHRS; CDR2 reads YFSETQ. The DNA for the CDR3 is TGCGCCAGCAGCTTGGGGGGGGGAACCCACGAGCAGTACTTC. Its protein product is CASSLGGGTHEQYF. Variable domain in full (rest from reference TRBV5-1 and TRBJ2-7): KAGVTQTPRYLIKTRGQQVTLSCSPISGHRSVSWYQQTPGQGLQFLFEYFSETQRNKGNFPGRFSGRQFSNSRSEMNVSTLELGDSALYLCASSLGGGTHEQYFGPGTRLTVT.

This clone is a singleton in its sample. J is TRBJ2-7 and V is TRBV18; TRBD2 agrees at 8 bases. Trimming removed 2 bases from V and 2 bases from J; junction bases left unmatched: 5. The germline CDR1 and CDR2 sequences are KGHSH and LQKENI. CDR3 length: 15 residues. The CDR3 DNA sequence: TGTGCCAGCTCACCAGGAGCGGGAGCCACCTACGAGCAGTACTTC. Its protein product is CASSPGAGATYEQYF.

This clone showed up just a few times. The chain links TRBV6-5 to TRBJ2-3, with 7 bases lining up with TRBD2. Unmatched junction bases numbered 6, after V lost 6 bases and J lost 6 bases. The length of the CDR3 is 13 residues. Looked up from germline, CDR1 is MNHEY and CDR2 is SVGAGI. The CDR3 bases are TGTGCCAGCAGCCCACTAGCGTCGGATACGCAGTATTTT. This sequence encodes CASSPLASDTQYF.

The V call is TRBV28, the J call TRBJ1-5; TRBD1 might be the D (5 bases). The CDR3 loop spans 15 amino acids. V lost 5 bases, J lost 4 bases, and 15 bases lay in between. Germline lookup yields CDR1 MDHEN and CDR2 SYDVKM. The CDR3 sequence is CASSPVQGGNQPQHF. CDR3 DNA sequence: TGTGCCAGCAGTCCGGTCCAGGGAGGGAATCAGCCCCAGCATTTT.

This chain links TRBV11-1 with TRBJ1-1; D possibly corresponds to TRBD1 (6 bases). Deletions cut 5 bases from V and 1 base from J, with 11 bases between. Per the germline V gene, CDR1 is SGHAT and CDR2 is FQDESV (reference sequence). The CDR3 has 14 residues. The CDR3 DNA reads TGTGCCAGCAGCAACAGGGTGGGGAACACTGAAGCTTTCTTT. It encodes CASSNRVGNTEAFF.

This clone was observed a few times. The rearrangement joins TRBV6-2 or TRBV6-3 to TRBJ1-3; TRBD1 is a possible D gene (6 bases). The germline V gene has CDR1 MNHEY and CDR2 SVGEGT. V shed 3 bases and J shed 0 bases, with 9 bases lying between them. The CDR3 is 15 amino acids. The CDR3 DNA follows: TGTGCCAGCAGTTATGGACAGCGCTCTGGAAACACCATATATTTT. This gives the protein CASSYGQRSGNTIYF.

This rearrangement joins TRBV10-3 to TRBJ2-1; tentative D call: TRBD1 (7 bases). V was cut by 6 bases and J by 4 bases, with 16 bases left in between. Germline CDR1 ENHRY, CDR2 SYGVKD. The CDR3 sequence is 15 residues long. DNA of the CDR3: TGTGCCATCAGAGGAGGGGGCGCCCCTTACAATGAGCAGTTCTTC. Translated, it gives CAIRGGGAPYNEQFF.

The V and J genes are TRBV7-9 and TRBJ2-2; weak D call: TRBD1 (5 bases). The V and J ends lost 5 bases and 1 base respectively, with 11 bases between them. The CDR3 runs 15 residues. Germline-derived CDR1 and CDR2 are SEHNR and FQNEAQ (reference sequence). The CDR3 loop is CASSQDGQNTGELFF. CDR3 DNA sequence: TGTGCCAGCAGCCAGGACGGACAGAACACCGGGGAGCTGTTTTTT.

This clone occurred once. The rearrangement uses TRBV7-2 and TRBJ1-3, with 8 bases lining up with TRBD1. The CDR3 spans 14 residues. Trimming took 1 base from V and 4 from J; bases not matched to a gene: 0. CDR1 is SGHTA and CDR2 is FQGNSA in the germline V gene. CDR3 coding DNA: TGTGCCAGCAGCTTAGGGACAGGGGGAAACACCATATATTTT. This encodes CASSLGTGGNTIYF.

In regard to this clone: Sequence at one end of the junction differs from germline and may be a read error. This chain connects TRBV7-7 to TRBJ2-5; maybe TRBD2 (5 bases). The CDR3 is made up of 18 amino acids. Germline V gene sequence: CDR1 SSHAT, CDR2 FNYEAQ (reference sequence). As DNA, the CDR3 is TGTGCTAGCAGCTTATACCCTGGCAGACTACAGTTCCAAGAGACCCAGTACTTC. It translates to CASSLYPGRLQFQETQYF.

This clone has just a few counts. The chain combines TRBV28 with TRBJ1-1; weak D call: TRBD1 (5 bases). Trimming left V 5 bases short and J 4 bases short, with 14 bases between. CDR3 length: 14 amino acids. Germline V gives CDR1 MDHEN, CDR2 SYDVKM. CDR3 in DNA: TGTGCCAGCAGTCCTCAGGGTTACCGCACTGAAGCTTTCTTT. It translates to CASSPQGYRTEAFF.

This chain links TRBV11-2 with TRBJ2-3, with TRBD2 matching 13 bases. Germline CDR1 SGHAT, CDR2 FQNNGV. The J segment lost 5 bases and the V segment lost 5 bases, leaving 7 bases of the junction unmatched. The CDR3 is 16 residues long. The CDR3 DNA sequence: TGTGCCAGCAGCCGACTAGCGGGAGGTTCTGGAGATACGCAGTATTTT. Translated: CASSRLAGGSGDTQYF. Together with reference TRBV11-2 and TRBJ2-3, the CDR3 gives the full variable domain: EAGVAQSPRYKIIEKRQSVAFWCNPISGHATLYWYQQILGQGPKLLIQFQNNGVVDDSQLPKDRFSAERLKGVDSTLKIQPAKLEDSAVYLCASSRLAGGSGDTQYFGPGTRLTVL.

The V call is TRBV27, the J call TRBJ2-7; D gene unclear. CDR1 MNHEY and CDR2 SMNVEV come from the germline V gene (reference sequence). This CDR3 spans 13 amino acids. With 7 bases removed from V and 0 bases from J, the gap between germline ends came to 10 bases. DNA of the CDR3: TGTGCCAGCAAGACACAGAGCTCCTACGAGCAGTACTTC. Its protein product is CASKTQSSYEQYF.